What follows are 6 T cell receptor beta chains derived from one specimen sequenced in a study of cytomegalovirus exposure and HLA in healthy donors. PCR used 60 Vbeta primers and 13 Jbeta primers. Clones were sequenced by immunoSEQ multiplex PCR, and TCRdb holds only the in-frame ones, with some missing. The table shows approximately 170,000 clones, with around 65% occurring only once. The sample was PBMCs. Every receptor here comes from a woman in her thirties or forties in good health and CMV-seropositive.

DNA of the CDR3: TGTGCCAGCAGCTCGGGGGGTGACCCTGAAGCTTTCTTT. Residues: CASSSGGDPEAFF. The V call is TRBV13, the J call TRBJ1-1, with D perhaps matching TRBD1 (5 bases). Trimming stripped 4 bases from V and 6 bases from J, with 12 bases between. This CDR3 spans 13 amino acids. Germline V lookup: CDR1 PRHDT, CDR2 FYEKMQ (reference sequence).

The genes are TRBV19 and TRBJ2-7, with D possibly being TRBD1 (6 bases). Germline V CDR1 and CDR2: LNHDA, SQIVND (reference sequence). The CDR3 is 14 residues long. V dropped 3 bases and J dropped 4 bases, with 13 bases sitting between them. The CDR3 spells CASSITGNTYEQYF. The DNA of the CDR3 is TGTGCCAGTAGTATCACAGGGAATACGTACGAGCAGTACTTC. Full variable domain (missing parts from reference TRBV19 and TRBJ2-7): DGGITQSPKYLFRKEGQNVTLSCEQNLNHDAMYWYRQDPGQGLRLIYYSQIVNDFQKGDIAEGYSVSREKKESFPLTVTSAQKNPTAFYLCASSITGNTYEQYFGPGTRLTVT.

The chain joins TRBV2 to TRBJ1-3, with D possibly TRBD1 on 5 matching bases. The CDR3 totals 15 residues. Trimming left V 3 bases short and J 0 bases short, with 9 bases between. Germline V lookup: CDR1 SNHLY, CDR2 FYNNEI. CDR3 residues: CASSDQGFSGNTIYF. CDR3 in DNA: TGTGCCAGCAGTGACCAGGGATTCTCTGGAAACACCATATATTTT.

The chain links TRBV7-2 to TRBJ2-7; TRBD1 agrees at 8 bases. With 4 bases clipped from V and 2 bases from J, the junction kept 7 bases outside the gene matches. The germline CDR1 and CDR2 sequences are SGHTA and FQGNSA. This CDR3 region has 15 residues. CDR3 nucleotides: TGTGCCAGCAGCTCAGCCGGGACAGGACCCTACGAGCAGTACTTC. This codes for CASSSAGTGPYEQYF.

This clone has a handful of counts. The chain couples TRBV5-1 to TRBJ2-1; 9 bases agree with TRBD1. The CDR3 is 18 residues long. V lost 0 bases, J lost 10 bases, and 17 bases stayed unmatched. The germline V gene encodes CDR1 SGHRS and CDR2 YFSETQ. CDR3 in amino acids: CASSLEPGQGAGVGEQFF. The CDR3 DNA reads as TGCGCCAGCAGCTTGGAACCGGGACAGGGTGCTGGCGTTGGAGAGCAGTTCTTC.

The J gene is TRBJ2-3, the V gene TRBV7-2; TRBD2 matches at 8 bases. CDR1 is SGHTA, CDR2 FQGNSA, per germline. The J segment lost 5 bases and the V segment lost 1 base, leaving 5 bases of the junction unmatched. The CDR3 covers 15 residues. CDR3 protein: CASSLGGRSEDTQYF. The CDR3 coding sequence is TGTGCCAGCAGCTTAGGCGGGAGGAGTGAAGATACGCAGTATTTT. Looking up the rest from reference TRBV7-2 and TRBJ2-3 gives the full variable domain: GAGVSQSPSNKVTEKGKDVELRCDPISGHTALYWYRQSLGQGLEFLIYFQGNSAPDKSGLPSDRFSAERTGGSVSTLTIQRTQQEDSAVYLCASSLGGRSEDTQYFGPGTRLTVL.